This TCR beta chain was observed in a study of cytomegalovirus exposure and HLA in healthy donors. Study-level results: Several of the most significant clusters appeared linked to common viral pathogens, based on a later analysis. Most TCR sequences were seen very rarely across donors, but some public TCRs occurred in many. It was reportedly the case that the classifier diagnosed cytomegalovirus status with high specificity and sensitivity.

Trimming shortened V by 1 base and J by 0 bases, and 7 bases separated the two germline ends. Germline V gene data show CDR1 as LGHNA and CDR2 as YNFKEQ. The CDR3 contains 16 residues. Concerning this clone itself: The antigen remains unidentified.

The study ran its PCR with 60 Vbeta and 13 Jbeta primers. Here immunoSEQ multiplex PCR was the method, and the copy in TCRdb shows in-frame clones only, minus some. The repertoire holds around 200,000 clones, with around 89% as singletons. The sample taken for sequencing was PBMCs. The V gene is TRBV4-2, the J gene TRBJ2-6, with D unresolved. The source is a woman aged 18-29 years in good health and CMV-seronegative. CDR3 protein: CASSQGGSSGANVLTF. CDR3 nucleotides: TGTGCCAGCAGCCAAGGAGGTAGCTCTGGGGCCAACGTCCTGACTTTC.